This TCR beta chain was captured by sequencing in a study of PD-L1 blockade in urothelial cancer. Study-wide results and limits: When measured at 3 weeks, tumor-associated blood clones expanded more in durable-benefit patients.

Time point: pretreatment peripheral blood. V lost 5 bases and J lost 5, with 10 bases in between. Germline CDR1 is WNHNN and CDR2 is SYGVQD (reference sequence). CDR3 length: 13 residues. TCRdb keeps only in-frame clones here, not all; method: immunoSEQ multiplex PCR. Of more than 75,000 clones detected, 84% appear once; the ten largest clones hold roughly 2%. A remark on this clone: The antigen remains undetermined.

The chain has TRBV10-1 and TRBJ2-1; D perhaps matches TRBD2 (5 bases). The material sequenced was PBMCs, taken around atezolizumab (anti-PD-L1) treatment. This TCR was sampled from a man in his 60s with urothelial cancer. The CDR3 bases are TGCGCCAGCAGTAATTCCGGGAACAATGAGCAGTTCTTC. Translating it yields CASSNSGNNEQFF.